Following are 17 T cell receptor beta chains from one sample sequenced in a study of blood T cell repertoires in COVID-19. Here immunoSEQ multiplex PCR was the method, and the copy in TCRdb shows in-frame clones only, minus some. The repertoire holds a few hundred thousand clones, with 75% to 90% as singletons. The specimen was PBMCs or T cells enriched from blood (not recorded which). Source of these receptors: a woman aged 25-40 years who had been exposed to COVID-19.

The genes are TRBV18 and TRBJ1-6; no reliable D call. The V gene's germline CDR1 is KGHSH and CDR2 LQKENI. Trimming stripped 2 bases from V and 7 bases from J, with 12 bases between. The CDR3 has 15 amino acids. Here the CDR3 DNA reads TGTGCCAGCTCACCATCGACTAACACAAATTCACCCCTCCACTTT. Its translation: CASSPSTNTNSPLHF.

The V gene is TRBV20-1, the J gene TRBJ2-7; D is possibly TRBD2 (5 bases). The V and J ends lost 7 bases and 2 bases respectively, with 9 bases between them. Per germline, CDR1 DFQATT and CDR2 SNEGSKA (reference sequence). This CDR3 region has 11 residues. The CDR3 loop is CSVLGAYEQYF. The CDR3 region has the DNA TGCAGTGTCCTCGGGGCCTACGAGCAGTACTTC.

This clone was observed a single time. V usage is TRBV9 and J usage is TRBJ1-2; TRBD1 matches 7 bases. This CDR3 contains 16 residues. The V gene end was trimmed by 3 bases and the J gene end by 4 bases; junction bases not matched to a gene: 12. Germline-derived CDR1 and CDR2 are SGDLS and YYNGEE. CDR3 coding DNA: TGTGCCAGCAGCGGAATGGGGCGGGACAGAGCCTATGGCTACACCTTC. Translation: CASSGMGRDRAYGYTF.

This rearrangement joins TRBV19 to TRBJ2-3; the D gene is possibly TRBD2 (5 bases). This CDR3 has 14 residues. Germline CDR1 LNHDA, CDR2 SQIVND (reference sequence). Between the trimmed V and J ends, which lost 11 bases and 0 bases, there was a span of 15 bases. The CDR3 loop is CACRGLASTDTQYF. The CDR3 bases are TGTGCCTGCAGAGGGCTCGCTAGCACAGATACGCAGTATTTT.

V and J are TRBV30 and TRBJ2-7; D ambiguous. V was shortened by 0 bases and J by 5 bases, with 5 bases between the two germline ends. CDR3 length: 11 residues. Germline lookup yields CDR1 GTSNPN and CDR2 SVGIG (reference sequence). The CDR3 loop reads CAWSVAHEQYF. CDR3 nucleotide sequence: TGTGCCTGGAGTGTAGCCCACGAGCAGTACTTC.

The V call is TRBV18, the J call TRBJ2-5; a weak D match, TRBD2 (5 bases). Germline assignment: CDR1 KGHSH and CDR2 LQKENI. V was shortened by 6 bases and J by 5 bases, with 13 bases between the two germline ends. This CDR3 comprises 13 residues. The CDR3 DNA is TGTGCCAGCTCCCCTCGGGGTGGGGAGACCCAGTACTTC. This encodes CASSPRGGETQYF.

V and J are TRBV30 and TRBJ1-5; 10 bases fit TRBD1. CDR1 is GTSNPN, CDR2 SVGIG, per germline (reference sequence). J was trimmed by 4 bases and V by 6 bases; bases with no gene match: 3. There are 13 residues in the CDR3. The CDR3, as DNA: TGTGCCTGCGGGGGACAGGGGAATCAGCCCCAGCATTTT. This codes for CACGGQGNQPQHF.

The chain uses TRBV9 and TRBJ1-1; D is perhaps TRBD1 (5 bases). CDR1 and CDR2 (germline): SGDLS, YYNGEE. The CDR3 extends over 14 amino acids. V was clipped by 4 bases and J by 6 bases, with 16 bases between them. The CDR3: CASSPPAGGAEAFF. DNA for the CDR3: TGTGCCAGCAGCCCACCGGCGGGGGGTGCTGAAGCTTTCTTT.

The rearrangement joins TRBV1 to TRBJ2-7; the D segment call TRBD1 is taken from the table without a DNA check. TRBV1 is an annotated pseudogene. The CDR3 length is 15 residues. The CDR3 sequence: CTSSQDGDRSYEQYF. CDR3 DNA: TGCACCAGCAGCCAAGATGGGGACAGGTCCTACGAGCAGTACTTC.

The chain couples TRBV30 to TRBJ1-1; D not certain. The ends were cut back, 0 bases at V and 1 base at J, with 6 bases in the middle. The CDR3 loop spans 13 amino acids. The V gene's germline CDR1 is GTSNPN and CDR2 SVGIG (reference sequence). CDR3 loop: CAWSVWRNTEAFF. Here the CDR3 DNA reads TGTGCCTGGAGTGTGTGGAGGAACACTGAAGCTTTCTTT.

This clone was picked up a small number of times. The rearrangement uses TRBV7-9 and TRBJ2-7; perhaps TRBD1 as D (5 bases). Germline lookup yields CDR1 SEHNR and CDR2 FQNEAQ (reference sequence). The CDR3 contains 14 residues. Between the trimmed V and J ends, which lost 4 bases and 3 bases, there was a span of 13 bases. CDR3 nucleotides: TGTGCCAGCAGCTCGGGCGACAGTTACTACGAGCAGTACTTC. Translating it yields CASSSGDSYYEQYF.

The rearrangement links TRBV6-6 to TRBJ1-1; 9 nucleotides align to TRBD1. The junction had 6 bases not matched to a gene; V was cut back by 7 bases and J by 0 bases. The CDR3 is made up of 15 amino acids. Germline CDR1 is MNHNY and CDR2 is SVGAGI (reference sequence). CDR3 protein: CASTPGTGLNTEAFF. The CDR3 nucleotides are TGTGCCAGCACCCCGGGGACAGGGCTGAACACTGAAGCTTTCTTT.

The rearrangement joins TRBV10-3 to TRBJ1-3, with 8 bases lining up with TRBD1. V dropped 4 bases and J dropped 4; count of bases not matched to a gene: 15. CDR3 size: 18 residues. Germline-derived CDR1 and CDR2 are ENHRY and SYGVKD. The CDR3 region is CAISGSGGFSGQGNTIYF. DNA for the CDR3: TGTGCCATCAGTGGATCAGGGGGCTTCAGTGGACAAGGAAACACCATATATTTT.

This chain connects TRBV4-2 to TRBJ2-2, with TRBD1 identical over 8 bases. This CDR3 region has 15 residues. With 1 base clipped from V and 3 bases from J, the junction kept 1 base outside the gene matches. Germline V CDR1 and CDR2: LGHNA, YNFKEQ. CDR3 bases: TGTGCCAGCAGCCAAGCAGGGGGCTACACCGGGGAGCTGTTTTTT. Translation gives CASSQAGGYTGELFF.

This clone has just a few counts. The CDR3 DNA reads as TGTGCCAGCAGCCAAGTGACTAGCGGGGCTACCTACGAGCAGTACTTC. This gives the protein CASSQVTSGATYEQYF. The chain is built from TRBV4-2 and TRBJ2-7; 11 nucleotides line up with TRBD2. Germline CDR1 reads LGHNA; CDR2 reads YNFKEQ. The CDR3 runs 16 residues. J was trimmed by 2 bases and V by 1 base; bases with no gene match: 4.

This clone has more than one count but fewer than ten. The rearrangement uses TRBV27 and TRBJ1-2; 9 bases align to TRBD1. This CDR3 has 15 amino acids. Trimming removed 5 bases from V and 4 bases from J; junction bases left unmatched: 8. In germline, CDR1 is MNHEY, CDR2 SMNVEV (reference sequence). The CDR3 region has the DNA TGTGCCAGCAGTATCGGACAGGGGACCCTCTATGGCTACACCTTC. Translating it yields CASSIGQGTLYGYTF.

J is TRBJ2-5 and V is TRBV29-1; 10 bases line up with TRBD1. The V gene end was trimmed by 2 bases and the J gene end by 5 bases; junction bases not matched to a gene: 5. CDR1 and CDR2 from the germline V gene are SQVTM and ANQGSEA. The CDR3 is 14 amino acids. CDR3 protein: CSVERGQGWETQYF. CDR3 coding DNA: TGCAGCGTTGAAAGGGGACAGGGGTGGGAGACCCAGTACTTC.